What follows are 32 T cell receptor beta chains derived from one specimen sequenced in a study of blood T cell repertoires in COVID-19. Data came from immunoSEQ multiplex PCR; TCRdb stores just in-frame clones and leaves some out. Among approximately 270,000 clones listed, 75% to 90% were seen once. Sequenced material: peripheral blood. These receptors were collected from a young man with acute or convalescent COVID-19.

The chain links TRBV15 to TRBJ1-2, with 12 bases lining up with TRBD1. Per germline, CDR1 LNHNV and CDR2 YYDKDF (reference sequence). With 0 bases clipped from V and 4 bases from J, the junction kept 9 bases outside the gene matches. This CDR3 is 18 amino acids long. The CDR3 region has the DNA TGTGCCACCAGCAGAGAACAGGGCCGGGACAGGGGGCCCTATGGCTACACCTTC. Encoded protein: CATSREQGRDRGPYGYTF.

The V and J genes are TRBV30 and TRBJ1-2, with 9 bases lining up with TRBD1. The J segment lost 4 bases and the V segment lost 2 bases, leaving 5 bases of the junction unmatched. The germline CDR1 and CDR2 sequences are GTSNPN and SVGIG (reference sequence). The length of the CDR3 is 14 residues. CDR3: CAWSRGQGSYGYTF. The CDR3 DNA follows: TGTGCCTGGAGTAGGGGACAGGGAAGCTATGGCTACACCTTC.

The chain combines TRBV3-1 (or the pseudogene TRBV3-2) with TRBJ1-2, with D maybe TRBD1 (5 bases). V was cut by 3 bases and J by 5 bases, with 13 bases left in between. Germline-derived CDR1 and CDR2 are LGHDT and YNNKEL (reference sequence). This CDR3 contains 14 residues. This CDR3 is CASSHRDGRYGYTF. CDR3 bases: TGTGCCAGCAGCCACCGGGACGGGAGATATGGCTACACCTTC.

In its sample, this clone was seen once. The V gene is TRBV15, the J gene TRBJ2-2; 7 bases align to TRBD2. The CDR3 is made up of 14 amino acids. Unmatched junction bases numbered 5, after V lost 3 bases and J lost 7 bases. Germline V CDR1 and CDR2: LNHNV, YYDKDF (reference sequence). The CDR3: CATSRGREVGELFF. The CDR3 DNA follows: TGTGCCACCAGCAGGGGACGGGAGGTCGGGGAGCTGTTTTTT.

In its sample, this clone was seen once. This chain uses TRBV27 with TRBJ2-2, with TRBD2 as a possible D gene (6 bases). This CDR3 comprises 14 residues. In germline, CDR1 is MNHEY, CDR2 SMNVEV (reference sequence). V shed 8 bases and J shed 3 bases, with 13 bases lying between them. CDR3 sequence: CASAPGGDTGELFF. The CDR3 coding sequence is TGTGCCAGCGCCCCCGGCGGGGACACCGGGGAGCTGTTTTTT.

The rearrangement joins TRBV11-2 to TRBJ1-5; possibly TRBD1 for D (6 bases). The CDR3 sequence is 15 residues long. Germline V lookup: CDR1 SGHAT, CDR2 FQNNGV. Trimming cost V 2 bases and J 0 bases, with 8 bases left between them. Written as DNA, the CDR3 is TGTGCCAGCAGCTTACAGGGGATTAGCAATCAGCCCCAGCATTTT. Translation gives CASSLQGISNQPQHF.

J is TRBJ1-2 and V is TRBV19, with a possible D match to TRBD1 (5 bases). This CDR3 contains 14 residues. Germline CDR1 reads LNHDA; CDR2 reads SQIVND (reference sequence). The ends were cut back, 3 bases at V and 4 bases at J, with 12 bases in the middle. CDR3 in DNA: TGTGCCAGTAGTATTGGGGGGTTTTTCTATGGCTACACCTTC. Amino acid sequence: CASSIGGFFYGYTF. The full variable domain, rest sourced from reference TRBV19 and TRBJ1-2, is DGGITQSPKYLFRKEGQNVTLSCEQNLNHDAMYWYRQDPGQGLRLIYYSQIVNDFQKGDIAEGYSVSREKKESFPLTVTSAQKNPTAFYLCASSIGGFFYGYTFGSGTRLTVV.

J is TRBJ2-3 and V is TRBV6-5; 9 bases are shared with TRBD2. Trimming cost V 7 bases and J 0 bases; bases outside gene matches: 5. Germline assignment: CDR1 MNHEY and CDR2 SVGAGI. This CDR3 is 15 amino acids long. CDR3 sequence: CASMMTSGSTDTQYF. The CDR3 DNA is TGTGCCAGCATGATGACTAGCGGTAGCACAGATACGCAGTATTTT.

The rearrangement links TRBV21-1 to TRBJ1-1; the table names TRBD1, a call not compared with the DNA. TRBV21-1 is flagged as a pseudogene. The CDR3 runs to 12 residues. CDR3 nucleotide sequence: TGTGCCAGCAGCACACACAACACTGAAGCTTTCTTT. Amino acid sequence: CASSTHNTEAFF.

The CDR3 region has the DNA TGCGCCAGCAGCTCTATGGTAGGGGGCTCCTACGAGCAGTACTTC. Protein product: CASSSMVGGSYEQYF. V usage is TRBV5-1 and J usage is TRBJ2-7; D may be TRBD1 (6 bases). Germline loops: CDR1 SGHRS, CDR2 YFSETQ. V lost 3 bases to trimming and J lost 0 bases, with 13 bases between them. The CDR3 runs to 15 residues.

The chain employs TRBV5-1 and TRBJ2-1; D unresolved. The V gene lost 7 bases and the J gene lost 1 base, with 9 bases spanning the gap. Germline V gene sequence: CDR1 SGHRS, CDR2 YFSETQ. The CDR3 sequence is 13 residues long. CDR3 nucleotides: TGCGCCAGCCATCTCAGATCCTACAATGAGCAGTTCTTC. It specifies CASHLRSYNEQFF.

The rearrangement links TRBV4-2 to TRBJ2-4; unclear D gene. V lost 0 bases and J 8 bases, leaving 11 bases between the germline ends. CDR1 and CDR2 (germline): LGHNA, YNFKEQ. The CDR3 spans 14 residues. In DNA form, the CDR3 reads TGTGCCAGCAGCCAAGATTCTGGCCCGTACATTCAGTACTTC. Translation: CASSQDSGPYIQYF.

J is TRBJ2-7 and V is TRBV6-5; 8 bases fit TRBD1. The CDR3 extends over 13 amino acids. Losses at the gene ends were 7 bases for V and 3 bases for J; bases not matched to a gene: 5. CDR1 and CDR2 (germline): MNHEY, SVGAGI. CDR3 bases: TGTGCCAGCAAGGTAACAGGGGGCTACGAGCAGTACTTC. It encodes CASKVTGGYEQYF.

The chain has TRBV3-1 (or the pseudogene TRBV3-2) and TRBJ2-7, with 9 nucleotides matching TRBD1. There are 15 residues in the CDR3. Germline V CDR1 and CDR2: LGHDT, YNNKEL (reference sequence). Trimming removed 1 base from V and 7 bases from J; junction bases left unmatched: 8. The CDR3 region is CASSQGDNRGREQYF. CDR3 nucleotide sequence: TGTGCCAGCAGCCAAGGGGATAACAGGGGGCGGGAGCAGTACTTC.

V and J are TRBV28 and TRBJ1-5; 9 positions agree with TRBD1. CDR3 length: 17 residues. V gave up 8 bases and J gave up 2 bases; unmatched junction bases: 13. CDR1 is MDHEN and CDR2 is SYDVKM in the germline V gene. The CDR3 nucleotides are TGTGCCAGCCGCGGTAGGACAGGGGATGTCGGCAATCAGCCCCAGCATTTT. It encodes CASRGRTGDVGNQPQHF.

The V call is TRBV30, the J call TRBJ2-5; maybe TRBD2 (7 bases). Germline loops: CDR1 GTSNPN, CDR2 SVGIG (reference sequence). CDR3 size: 15 residues. V lost 2 bases and J lost 5, with 18 bases in between. CDR3 sequence (DNA): TGTGCCTGGAGTATAGGGGGGGCTACAGGGGAGACCCAGTACTTC. Protein: CAWSIGGATGETQYF.

V usage is TRBV6-5 and J usage is TRBJ2-3; 7 bases are shared with TRBD2. The CDR3 sequence is 16 residues long. The germline V gene has CDR1 MNHEY and CDR2 SVGAGI. V shed 0 bases, J shed 5 bases, and the junction held 8 bases outside the gene matches. The CDR3 DNA reads as TGTGCCAGCAGTTACTCGTTGCGGGAGCTGGGAGATACGCAGTATTTT. Amino acid sequence: CASSYSLRELGDTQYF.

J is TRBJ1-1 and V is TRBV7-9; perhaps TRBD1 as D (5 bases). With 5 bases removed from V and 0 bases from J, the gap between germline ends came to 13 bases. The CDR3 sequence is 15 residues long. CDR1 and CDR2 (germline): SEHNR, FQNEAQ (reference sequence). In DNA, the CDR3 is TGTGCCAGCAGCCCGATGCGGACATTGAACACTGAAGCTTTCTTT. It translates to CASSPMRTLNTEAFF.

The V gene is TRBV7-3, the J gene TRBJ1-2; the D gene is possibly TRBD1 (6 bases). CDR1 and CDR2 (germline): SGHTA, FQGTGA. Deletions cut 5 bases from V and 4 bases from J, with 17 bases between. The CDR3 spans 15 residues. The CDR3 sequence: CASSEKQGRGYGYTF. The DNA of the CDR3 is TGTGCCAGCAGCGAGAAACAGGGCCGTGGCTATGGCTACACCTTC.

The chain is built from TRBV19 and TRBJ1-3; D ambiguous. This CDR3 region has 16 residues. V dropped 2 bases and J dropped 2 bases, with 13 bases sitting between them. CDR1 is LNHDA, CDR2 SQIVND, per germline (reference sequence). Here the CDR3 reads CASSIWPTGAGNTIYF. In DNA form, the CDR3 reads TGTGCCAGTAGTATATGGCCAACGGGAGCTGGAAACACCATATATTTT.

This chain joins TRBV28 and TRBJ1-2; D ambiguous. There are 13 residues in the CDR3. With 7 bases removed from V and 4 bases from J, the gap between germline ends came to 13 bases. The germline V gene encodes CDR1 MDHEN and CDR2 SYDVKM. The CDR3 sequence: CASNTPSSYGYTF. For the CDR3, the DNA is TGTGCCAGCAACACCCCCTCCAGCTATGGCTACACCTTC.

V usage is TRBV7-3 and J usage is TRBJ2-2; D is possibly TRBD2 (5 bases). The germline V and J ends were trimmed by 3 bases and 4 bases, with 12 bases remaining between them. CDR3 size: 15 residues. The V gene's germline CDR1 is SGHTA and CDR2 FQGTGA. Here the CDR3 reads CASSFQPGGTGELFF. As DNA, the CDR3 is TGTGCCAGCAGCTTTCAGCCTGGAGGCACCGGGGAGCTGTTTTTT.

The chain is built from TRBV6-5 and TRBJ2-1; 8 bases match TRBD2. J was trimmed by 6 bases and V by 0 bases; bases with no gene match: 7. Germline loops: CDR1 MNHEY, CDR2 SVGAGI. The CDR3 is made up of 16 amino acids. The CDR3 spells CASSYSGTSGSNEQFF. The CDR3 DNA is TGTGCCAGCAGTTACTCGGGGACTAGTGGGAGCAATGAGCAGTTCTTC.

This clone was observed once. This sequence joins TRBV11-3 and TRBJ1-1; a weak D match, TRBD1 (5 bases). The CDR3 is 14 amino acids. Germline V gene lookup returns CDR1 SGHNT and CDR2 YENEEA. The ends were cut back, 2 bases at V and 2 bases at J, with 9 bases in the middle. CDR3 DNA sequence: TGTGCCAGCAGCTTAAGGGGTGCCAACACTGAAGCTTTCTTT. Translating it yields CASSLRGANTEAFF.

The rearrangement links TRBV11-3 to TRBJ1-1; 8 positions agree with TRBD1. V lost 5 bases, J lost 5 bases, and 10 bases stayed unmatched. This CDR3 has 15 amino acids. Per germline, CDR1 SGHNT and CDR2 YENEEA. The DNA for the CDR3 is TGTGCCAGCAGCCCCTCACAGGACAGGGCGACTGAAGCTTTCTTT. This encodes CASSPSQDRATEAFF.

The CDR3: CATSRTGTGANYGYTF. The DNA for the CDR3 is TGTGCCACCAGCCGGACAGGGACGGGAGCTAACTATGGCTACACCTTC. The V gene is TRBV15, the J gene TRBJ1-2; TRBD1 aligns across 8 bases. The CDR3 runs 16 residues. Trimming took 5 bases from V and 0 from J; bases not matched to a gene: 8. Germline V gene sequence: CDR1 LNHNV, CDR2 YYDKDF (reference sequence).

This clone was seen more than once but under ten times. The chain couples TRBV6-1 to TRBJ1-2; D remains unclear. The V end was cut by 2 bases, the J end by 3 bases, with 7 bases between. The CDR3 is 13 residues long. Germline CDR1 and CDR2: MNHNS and SASEGT. The CDR3 sequence is CASSEQVDYGYTF. DNA of the CDR3: TGTGCCAGCAGTGAACAGGTCGACTATGGCTACACCTTC.

This rearrangement joins TRBV6-5 to TRBJ1-4; a possible D gene is TRBD1 (5 bases). Germline V lookup: CDR1 MNHEY, CDR2 SVGAGI. V was trimmed by 7 bases and J by 8 bases, leaving 20 bases between them. The CDR3 extends over 15 amino acids. The CDR3 region is CASMNRGVYPEKLFF. The CDR3 DNA sequence: TGTGCCAGCATGAACCGGGGGGTGTATCCAGAAAAACTGTTTTTT.

The chain employs TRBV2 and TRBJ1-2; D perhaps matches TRBD1 (5 bases). V shed 4 bases and J shed 4 bases, with 16 bases lying between them. The V gene's germline CDR1 is SNHLY and CDR2 FYNNEI. The CDR3 has 15 amino acids. In DNA form, the CDR3 reads TGTGCCAGCAGTGGCCAGGTGACAGAGCTCTATGGCTACACCTTC. It yields the protein CASSGQVTELYGYTF. Full variable domain (missing parts from reference TRBV2 and TRBJ1-2): EPEVTQTPSHQVTQMGQEVILRCVPISNHLYFYWYRQILGQKVEFLVSFYNNEISEKSEIFDDQFSVERPDGSNFTLKIRSTKLEDSAMYFCASSGQVTELYGYTFGSGTRLTVV.

The gene calls are TRBV7-2 and TRBJ2-7; the match to TRBD1 covers 10 bases. In germline, CDR1 is SGHTA, CDR2 FQGNSA. The J segment lost 9 bases and the V segment lost 1 base, leaving 12 bases of the junction unmatched. The CDR3 loop spans 16 amino acids. This CDR3 reads CASSLGHRDRGTVQYF. CDR3 in DNA: TGTGCCAGCAGCTTAGGCCATAGGGACAGGGGAACGGTGCAGTACTTC.

This chain connects TRBV3-1 (or the pseudogene TRBV3-2) to TRBJ1-1; D is unclear. Germline V CDR1 and CDR2: LGHDT, YNNKEL (reference sequence). The CDR3 consists of 13 residues. V gave up 3 bases and J gave up 5 bases, with 10 bases separating them. CDR3 sequence reads: CASSQGSRTEAFF. The CDR3 DNA is TGTGCCAGCAGCCAGGGGAGTCGGACTGAAGCTTTCTTT.

The chain uses TRBV29-1 and TRBJ1-2, with D possibly TRBD1 on 6 matching bases. The CDR3 spans 13 residues. Germline V gives CDR1 SQVTM, CDR2 ANQGSEA. Trimming took off 3 bases at V and 2 bases at J, with 10 bases between the two ends. This chain's CDR3 is CSVDSGVNYGYTF. The CDR3 DNA is TGCAGCGTTGACTCAGGGGTAAACTATGGCTACACCTTC.